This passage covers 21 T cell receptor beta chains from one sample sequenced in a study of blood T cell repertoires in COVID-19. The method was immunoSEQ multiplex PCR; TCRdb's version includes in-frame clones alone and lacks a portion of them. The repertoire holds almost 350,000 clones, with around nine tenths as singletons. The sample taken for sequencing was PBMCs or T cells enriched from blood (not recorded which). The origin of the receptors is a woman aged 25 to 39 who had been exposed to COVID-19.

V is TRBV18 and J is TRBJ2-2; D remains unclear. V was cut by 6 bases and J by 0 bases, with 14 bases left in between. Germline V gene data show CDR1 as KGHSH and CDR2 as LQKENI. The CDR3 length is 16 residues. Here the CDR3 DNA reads TGTGCCAGCTCCACCACCCCACCGGCGAACACCGGGGAGCTGTTTTTT. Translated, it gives CASSTTPPANTGELFF.

CDR3 nucleotide sequence: TGTGCCAGCAGCCCCCGAAGGACTAGCGGTACCTACGAGCAGTACTTC. Translating it yields CASSPRRTSGTYEQYF. The chain carries TRBV4-2 and TRBJ2-7, with 10 bases aligning to TRBD2. This CDR3 has 16 residues. V was clipped by 4 bases and J by 2 bases; unmatched bases: 8. Germline V gene lookup returns CDR1 LGHNA and CDR2 YNFKEQ.

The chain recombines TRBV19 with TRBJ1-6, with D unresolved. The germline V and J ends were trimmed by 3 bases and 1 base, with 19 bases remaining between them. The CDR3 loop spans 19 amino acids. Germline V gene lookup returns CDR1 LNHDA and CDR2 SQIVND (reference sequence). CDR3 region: CASSISGLEGSSYNSPLHF. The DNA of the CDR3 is TGTGCCAGTAGTATCAGTGGCCTGGAGGGATCGTCCTATAATTCACCCCTCCACTTT.

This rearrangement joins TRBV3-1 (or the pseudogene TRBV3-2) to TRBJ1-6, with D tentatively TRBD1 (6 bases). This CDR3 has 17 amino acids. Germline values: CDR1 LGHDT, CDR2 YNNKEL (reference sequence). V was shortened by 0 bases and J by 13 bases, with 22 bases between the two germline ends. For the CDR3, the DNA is TGTGCCAGCAGCCAAGATTTTCTCGGGGACACCCGCCAGCCCCTCCACTTT. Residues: CASSQDFLGDTRQPLHF.

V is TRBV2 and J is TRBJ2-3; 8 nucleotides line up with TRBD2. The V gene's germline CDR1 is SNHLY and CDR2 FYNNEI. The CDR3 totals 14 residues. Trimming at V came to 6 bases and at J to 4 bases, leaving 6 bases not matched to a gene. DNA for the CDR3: TGTGCCAGCAGATCGGGACTAGTCGCAGATACGCAGTATTTT. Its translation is CASRSGLVADTQYF. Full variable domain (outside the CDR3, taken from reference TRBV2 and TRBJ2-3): EPEVTQTPSHQVTQMGQEVILRCVPISNHLYFYWYRQILGQKVEFLVSFYNNEISEKSEIFDDQFSVERPDGSNFTLKIRSTKLEDSAMYFCASRSGLVADTQYFGPGTRLTVL.

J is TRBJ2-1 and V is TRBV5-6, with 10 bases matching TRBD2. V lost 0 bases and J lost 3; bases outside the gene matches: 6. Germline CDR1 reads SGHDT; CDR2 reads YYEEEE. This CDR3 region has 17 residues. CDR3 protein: CASSLGTLAGVYNEQFF. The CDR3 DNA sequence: TGTGCCAGCAGCTTGGGGACCCTAGCGGGAGTCTACAATGAGCAGTTCTTC.

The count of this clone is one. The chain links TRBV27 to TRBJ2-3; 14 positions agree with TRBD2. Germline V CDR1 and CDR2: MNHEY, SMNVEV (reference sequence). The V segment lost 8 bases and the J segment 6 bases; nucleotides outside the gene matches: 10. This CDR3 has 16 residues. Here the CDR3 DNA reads TGTGCCAGCGCAACGTCCGGGACTAGCGGGAGTGATACGCAGTATTTT. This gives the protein CASATSGTSGSDTQYF.

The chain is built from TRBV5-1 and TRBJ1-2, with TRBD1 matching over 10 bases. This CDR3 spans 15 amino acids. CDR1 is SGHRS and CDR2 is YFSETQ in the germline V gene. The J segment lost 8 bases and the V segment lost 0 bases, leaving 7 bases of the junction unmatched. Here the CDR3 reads CASSLEGQGGGGYTF. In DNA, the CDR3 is TGCGCCAGCAGCTTGGAAGGACAGGGGGGCGGGGGCTACACCTTC.

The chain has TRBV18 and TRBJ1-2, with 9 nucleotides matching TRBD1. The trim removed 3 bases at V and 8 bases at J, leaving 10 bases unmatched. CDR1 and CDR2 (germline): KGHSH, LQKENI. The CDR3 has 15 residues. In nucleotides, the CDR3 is TGTGCCAGCTCACCCGACAGGGGGATTTCTAGGGGCTACACCTTC. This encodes CASSPDRGISRGYTF.

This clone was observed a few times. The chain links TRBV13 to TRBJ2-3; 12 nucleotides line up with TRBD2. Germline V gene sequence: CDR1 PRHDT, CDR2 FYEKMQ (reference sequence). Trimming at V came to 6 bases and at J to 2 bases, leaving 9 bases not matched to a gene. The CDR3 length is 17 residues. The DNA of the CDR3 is TGTGCCAGCAGTTTACCCGCTAGCGGGAGGGCCACAGATACGCAGTATTTT. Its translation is CASSLPASGRATDTQYF.

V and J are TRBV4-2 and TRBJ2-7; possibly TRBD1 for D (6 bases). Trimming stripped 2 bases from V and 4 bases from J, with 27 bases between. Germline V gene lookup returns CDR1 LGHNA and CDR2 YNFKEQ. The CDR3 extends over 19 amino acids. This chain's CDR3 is CASSQTRGGSPGTVYEQYF. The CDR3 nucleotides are TGTGCCAGCAGCCAAACCAGGGGCGGATCCCCGGGAACAGTTTACGAGCAGTACTTC.

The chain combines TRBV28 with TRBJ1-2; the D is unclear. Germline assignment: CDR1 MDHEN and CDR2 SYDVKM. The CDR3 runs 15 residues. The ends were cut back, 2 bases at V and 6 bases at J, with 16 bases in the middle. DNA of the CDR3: TGTGCCAGCAGTTTAGGAGGGCCCACTCGGAATGGCTACACCTTC. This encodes CASSLGGPTRNGYTF.

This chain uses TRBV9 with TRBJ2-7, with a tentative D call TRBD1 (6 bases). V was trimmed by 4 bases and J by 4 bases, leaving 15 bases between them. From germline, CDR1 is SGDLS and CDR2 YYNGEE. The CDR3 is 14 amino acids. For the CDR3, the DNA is TGTGCCAGCAGCCCCCGGACAGAAGGATACGAGCAGTACTTC. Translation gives CASSPRTEGYEQYF. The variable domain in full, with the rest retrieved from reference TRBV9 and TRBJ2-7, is DSGVTQTPKHLITATGQRVTLRCSPRSGDLSVYWYQQSLDQGLQFLIQYYNGEERAKGNILERFSAQQFPDLHSELNLSSLELGDSALYFCASSPRTEGYEQYFGPGTRLTVT.

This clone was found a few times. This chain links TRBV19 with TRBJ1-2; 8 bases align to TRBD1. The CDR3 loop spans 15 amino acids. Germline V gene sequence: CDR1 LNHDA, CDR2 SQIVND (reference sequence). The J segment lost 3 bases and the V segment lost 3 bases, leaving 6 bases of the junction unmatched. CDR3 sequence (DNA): TGTGCCAGTAGTATTACCAGGGGGCGCGACTATGGCTACACCTTC. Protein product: CASSITRGRDYGYTF.

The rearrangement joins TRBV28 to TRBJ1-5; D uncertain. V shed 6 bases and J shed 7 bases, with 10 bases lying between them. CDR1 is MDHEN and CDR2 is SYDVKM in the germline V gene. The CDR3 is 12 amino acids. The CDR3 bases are TGTGCCAGCAGGAACAGCCTACAGCCCCAGCATTTT. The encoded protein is CASRNSLQPQHF.

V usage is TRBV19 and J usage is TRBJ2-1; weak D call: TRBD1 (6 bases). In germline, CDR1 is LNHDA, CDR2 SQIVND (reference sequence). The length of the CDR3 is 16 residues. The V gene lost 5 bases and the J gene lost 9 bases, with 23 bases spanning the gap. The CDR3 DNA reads TGTGCCAGTAGTTTCGTTGGCACCGCCCTAGGGGGTGAGCAGTTCTTC. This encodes CASSFVGTALGGEQFF.

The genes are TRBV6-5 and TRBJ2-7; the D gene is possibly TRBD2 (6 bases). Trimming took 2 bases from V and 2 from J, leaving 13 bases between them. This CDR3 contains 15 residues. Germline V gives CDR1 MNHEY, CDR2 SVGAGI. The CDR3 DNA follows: TGTGCCAGCAGTTACGCGGAGGGGACCCCCTACGAGCAGTACTTC. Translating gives CASSYAEGTPYEQYF.

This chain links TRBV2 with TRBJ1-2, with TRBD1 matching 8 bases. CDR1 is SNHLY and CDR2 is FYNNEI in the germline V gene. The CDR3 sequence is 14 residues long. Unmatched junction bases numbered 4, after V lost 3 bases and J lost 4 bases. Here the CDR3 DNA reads TGTGCCAGCAGTGACAGGGGGCTTATCTATGGCTACACCTTC. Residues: CASSDRGLIYGYTF.

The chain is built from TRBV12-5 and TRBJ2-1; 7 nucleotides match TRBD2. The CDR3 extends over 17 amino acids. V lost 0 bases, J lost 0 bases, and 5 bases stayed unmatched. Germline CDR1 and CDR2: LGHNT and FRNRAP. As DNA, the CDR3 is TGTGCTAGTGGTTTGGTACTTGGCGGGAGCTCCTACAATGAGCAGTTCTTC. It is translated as CASGLVLGGSSYNEQFF.

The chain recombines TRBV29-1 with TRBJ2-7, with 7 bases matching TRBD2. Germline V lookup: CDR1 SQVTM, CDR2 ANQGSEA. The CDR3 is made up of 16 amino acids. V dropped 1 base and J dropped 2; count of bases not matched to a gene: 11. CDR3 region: CSVEVPYEREAYEQYF. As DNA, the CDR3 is TGCAGCGTTGAAGTCCCTTACGAGCGGGAAGCCTACGAGCAGTACTTC.

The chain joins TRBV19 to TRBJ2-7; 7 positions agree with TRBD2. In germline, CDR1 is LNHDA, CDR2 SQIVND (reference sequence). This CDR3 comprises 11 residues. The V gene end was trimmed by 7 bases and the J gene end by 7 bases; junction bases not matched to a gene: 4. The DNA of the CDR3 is TGTGCCAGTACCGACGGGAGGGAGCAGTACTTC. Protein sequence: CASTDGREQYF.